This T cell receptor beta chain was profiled in a study of blood T cell repertoires in COVID-19 (dated by TCRdb to 2020 to 2021). Notes on the research overall: Samples from collaborators originated in the United States, Italy and Spain and spanned both the acute and convalescent phases of COVID-19. The prospective study material was composed of cDNA or gDNA derived from T cells, B-cell-depleted T cells, or PBMCs. The dataset comprised deeply sampled blood TCRbeta repertoires from subjects exposed to, actively infected with, or recovered from COVID-19. The repertoires were released in a freely available public database intended as a resource for research on the immune response to SARS-CoV-2. The samples were drawn from the first 160 participants of the ongoing ImmuneRACE study and from under 1,500 subjects provided by 6 global collaborators. Sample metadata almost always included a de-identified subject ID, COVID-19 status, age in years and sex. Where available, HLA class I and class II types were obtained from metadata supplied by the sample provider rather than from assay-based typing.

Paper-wide results and their limitations: How much clinical and demographic metadata was included differed by source and by participant, and the metadata was provided uncurated.

On this clone itself: No antigen is known for it. No clone much larger than this one lies a single base away; base qualities are absent.

At one collaborating source in Seattle, patients were enrolled during active infection and were followed longitudinally through the course of disease. The collaborating institutions used their own protocols to collect whole blood in K2EDTA tubes. For TCRbeta analysis, collaborators shipped samples as frozen whole blood, isolated PBMCs, or DNA extracted from either of those sample types. Trimming costs V 2 bases and J 5 bases, and their ends lie 16 bases apart. Sequences SGHAT (CDR1) and FQNNGV (CDR2) are obtained from the germline V gene. The CDR3 measures 15 amino acids from cysteine to phenylalanine. Here the CDR3 DNA is all that survives: 45 bases in frame from base 1. The immunoSEQ Assay, a bias-controlled multiplex PCR, was used to amplify TCRbeta CDR3 regions from genomic DNA. Concerning the study's data processing: The number of nucleated cells in each sample was estimated from the amplification of reference gene primers within the assay. To quantify the absolute abundance of each unique TCRbeta CDR3 rearrangement, sequence reads were collapsed and filtered. For each sample, productive Simpson clonality was calculated as the square root of Simpson's diversity index over productive rearrangements. TCRdb stores this immuneACCESS table with in-frame sequences only. Part of the clones is absent; in the studies checked, under half of the shortfall reflects unresolved V genes, and no reason is known for the rest. Clonal size and the V and J genes are those of that table, whereas D and trimming came from the DNA. This sample holds a few hundred thousand clones; around 92% were observed only once. Under 3% of the sample lies in the top ten.

The specimen was peripheral blood. The source is a person aged 18 to 35 with COVID-19, enrolled during active disease. The chain couples TRBV11-2 to TRBJ2-7, with TRBD2 tentatively as D gene (7 bases match). DNA sequence: TGTGCCAGCAGCTTAACCCCGGGGGGCGGGAACGAGCAGTACTTC. Its protein is CASSLTPGGGNEQYF. Extended through the reference TRBV11-2 and TRBJ2-7 proteins, this CDR3 yields the full variable domain: EAGVAQSPRYKIIEKRQSVAFWCNPISGHATLYWYQQILGQGPKLLIQFQNNGVVDDSQLPKDRFSAERLKGVDSTLKIQPAKLEDSAVYLCASSLTPGGGNEQYFGPGTRLTVT.